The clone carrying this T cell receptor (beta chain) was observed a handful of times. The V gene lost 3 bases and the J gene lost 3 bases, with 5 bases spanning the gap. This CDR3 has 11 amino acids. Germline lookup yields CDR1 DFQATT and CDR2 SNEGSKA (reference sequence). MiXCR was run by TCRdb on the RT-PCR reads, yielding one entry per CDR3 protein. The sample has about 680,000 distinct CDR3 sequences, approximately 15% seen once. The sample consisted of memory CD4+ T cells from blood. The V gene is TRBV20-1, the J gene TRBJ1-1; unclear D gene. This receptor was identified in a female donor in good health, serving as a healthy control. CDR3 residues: CSASGDTEAFF. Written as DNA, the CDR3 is TGCAGTGCTAGCGGCGACACTGAAGCTTTCTTT.